The sequence of this T cell receptor (beta chain) was determined in a study of blood T cells in healthy people across ages. A remark on this clonotype: Its antigen is not known.

Primers used in a second PCR of roughly 6 to 12 cycles were a sample-barcoded 5' primer and a J-beta primer mix. The yield of each sample was at least 3 million CDR3-containing paired-end reads. TCRdb re-analysed the 5' RACE reads in MiXCR, keeping a single row per CDR3 protein. The table includes about 940,000 distinct CDR3 sequences, about 48% detected once. Donors ranged from roughly 6 to 100 years old and were healthy Caucasians in Russia. Per sample, a minimum of 6 million PBMCs were isolated. Study results and limitations: Both naive CD4+ cell counts and diversity were greater in long-lived donors than in aged donors.

The germline gives CDR1 SEHNR, CDR2 FQNEAQ (reference sequence). V lost 10 bases, J lost 5 bases, and 11 bases lay in between. The CDR3 extends over 11 amino acids. This chain links TRBV7-9 with TRBJ1-2; no firm D call. The sample consisted of blood. The source is a man aged 30-40 years in good health. The CDR3: CATHSGYGYTF. The CDR3 region has the DNA TGTGCCACTCACAGTGGTTATGGCTACACCTTC.